This TCR beta chain was found in a study of T cell responses to AZD1222 COVID-19 vaccine (dated by TCRdb to about 2021). Broadly, across the study: A total of 233 trial participants underwent TCR sequencing, of whom roughly 210 received two doses of AZD1222 and 26 received two doses of the MenACWY control vaccine. Trial participants were enrolled into age subgroups of 18-55, 56-69 and 70-plus years, which contained approximately 150, 28 and 58 TCR-sequenced participants, respectively. Results and caveats for the whole study, not just this receptor: The 56-69-year group was small, and its depth increase did not reach significance, likely because of low power. The whole spike protein was spanned by vaccine-associated CD4 TCRs, and dominant responses were seen in regions 160-218 and 743-854. Participants were mostly white British, with more females than males. The authors suggested clonal diversity may have been underestimated. A significant rise in spike-specific TCR breadth and depth was observed after two AZD1222 doses relative to day 0 and relative to MenACWY recipients. Nearly half of unique spike-specific TCRs reportedly recognized epitopes outside regions mutated in the B.1.351 and B.1.1.7 variants. Because no day 14 peak-response samples were available, repertoires were characterized only after the peak T cell response. Conclusions about previously exposed vaccinees were limited because only six AZD1222 recipients were SARS-CoV-2 seropositive at baseline.

What this sample's time point label stands for: about 28 days (+/-7) after the second vaccine dose. AZD1222 recipients with second doses at about 4 weeks or about 12 weeks were pooled, because spike-specific TCR depth and breadth did not differ between schedules. Vaccinee samples came from UK trials COV001 and COV002, including a single-blind randomized controlled phase 2/3 trial of AZD1222 (ChAdOx1 nCoV-19) in healthy adults. For TCRbeta chain sequencing, PBMC samples from trial participants were taken at day 0 and at day 28 after the second dose. The germline V gene yields KGHSH for CDR1 and LQKENI for CDR2. The CDR3 holds 19 amino acids from the cysteine to the phenylalanine. Only the CDR3 region is kept as DNA, spanning 57 bases read in frame from base 1. V is trimmed back by 6 bases and J by 3 bases, and the junction contains 12 bases that no gene match accounts for. On this clone itself: Its target antigen remains unknown. Base qualities are not at hand, and no much larger clone is one base apart.

The CDR3 regions of human TCRbeta chains were subjected to immunosequencing. For the original study's pipeline: Repertoire TCRs were matched against a reference library of SARS-CoV-2-specific TCRs generated with the MIRA antigen-specificity platform. Breadth was defined as the fraction of unique TCRs that were SARS-CoV-2-associated, and depth was defined as the fraction of total T cells that were SARS-CoV-2-associated. Using the MIRA data, each spike-specific TCR was mapped to the spike region that the TCR reacts to and placed in a CD4 or CD8 class. Log10-transformed breadth and depth values were compared by one-way ANOVA with Sidak's multiple comparisons tests. The clones in this table, taken by TCRdb from immuneACCESS, are in-frame only. Not every clone is retained; where verified, under half of the shortfall comes from an unresolved V gene, and the cause of the rest is unknown. D and trimming were read from the DNA, whereas the V and J calls and clone size are those reported in that table. Within this sample are more than 95,000 clones, with 80% to 90% of them counted one time only. The ten top clones hold around 45% of the sample.

The clonotype originates from an adult who received the AZD1222 COVID-19 vaccine. The specimen comprised peripheral blood, sampled 28 days after the second AZD1222 dose. The V gene is TRBV18 and the J gene is TRBJ2-6, with 12 bases in between that match TRBD1. The DNA sequence is TGTGCCAGCTCTCCTCTTCCGGGACAGGGGGCTGGTGGGGCCAACGTCCTGACTTTC. Its protein reads: CASSPLPGQGAGGANVLTF.